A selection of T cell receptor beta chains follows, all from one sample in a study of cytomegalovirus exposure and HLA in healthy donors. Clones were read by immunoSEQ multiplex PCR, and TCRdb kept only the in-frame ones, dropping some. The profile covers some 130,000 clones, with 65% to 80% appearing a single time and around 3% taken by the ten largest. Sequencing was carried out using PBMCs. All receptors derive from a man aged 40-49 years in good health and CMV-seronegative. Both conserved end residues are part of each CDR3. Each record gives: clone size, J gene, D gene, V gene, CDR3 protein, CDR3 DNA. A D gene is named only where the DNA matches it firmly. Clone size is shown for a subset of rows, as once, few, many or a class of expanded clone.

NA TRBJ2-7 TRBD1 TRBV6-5 CASNLDRGSHEQYF TGTGCCAGCAATCTTGACAGGGGATCCCACGAGCAGTACTTC
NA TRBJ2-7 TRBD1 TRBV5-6 CASSRRTGGYEQYF TGTGCCAGCAGCAGACGGACAGGGGGCTACGAGCAGTACTTC
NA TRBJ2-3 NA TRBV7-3 CASSLSGTSTDTQYF TGTGCCAGCAGCTTAAGCGGAACTAGCACAGATACGCAGTATTTT
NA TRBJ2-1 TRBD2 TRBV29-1 CSVMGRGLPYNEQFF TGCAGCGTTATGGGGAGGGGACTACCTTACAATGAGCAGTTCTTC
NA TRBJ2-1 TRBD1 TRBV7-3 CASSSTGENEQFF TGTGCCAGCAGCTCGACAGGGGAAAATGAGCAGTTCTTC
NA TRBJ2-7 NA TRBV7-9 CASSATRTSYEQYF TGTGCCAGCAGCGCCACGCGGACTTCCTACGAGCAGTACTTC
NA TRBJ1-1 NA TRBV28 CASSLWSIANTEAFF TGTGCCAGCAGTTTATGGTCTATAGCGAACACTGAAGCTTTCTTT
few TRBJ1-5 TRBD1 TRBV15 CATSPGQNNQPQHF TGTGCCACCAGCCCGGGACAGAACAATCAGCCCCAGCATTTT
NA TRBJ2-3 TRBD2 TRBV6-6 CASGKGTSDVAQYF TGTGCCAGCGGAAAAGGGACTAGCGATGTAGCGCAGTATTTT
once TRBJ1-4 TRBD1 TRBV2 CASSDRGVNEKLFF TGTGCCAGCAGCGACAGGGGCGTGAATGAAAAACTGTTTTTT
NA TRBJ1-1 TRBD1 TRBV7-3 CASSLTQGVIGTEAFF TGTGCCAGCAGCTTAACGCAGGGGGTGATAGGGACTGAAGCTTTCTTT
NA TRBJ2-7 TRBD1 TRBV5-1 CASSLGQETYEQYF TGCGCCAGCAGCCTGGGACAGGAGACCTACGAGCAGTACTTC
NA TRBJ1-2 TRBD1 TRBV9 CASSVDRTGPAF TGTGCCAGCAGCGTAGATCGGACAGGGCCGGCCTTC
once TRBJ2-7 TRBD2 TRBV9 CASSVGGLAGGEQYF TGTGCCAGCAGCGTAGGGGGACTAGCGGGAGGCGAGCAGTACTTC
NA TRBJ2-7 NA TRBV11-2 CASSLGLTLSYEQYF TGTGCCAGCAGCTTAGGACTGACCCTTTCCTACGAGCAGTACTTC
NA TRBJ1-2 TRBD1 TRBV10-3 CAIRGQGFYYGYTF TGTGCCATCAGGGGACAGGGGTTTTACTATGGCTACACCTTC
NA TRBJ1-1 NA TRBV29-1 CSVGALGSPPEAFF TGCAGCGTTGGGGCGTTGGGTTCCCCACCTGAAGCTTTCTTT
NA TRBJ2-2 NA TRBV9 CASRWGGQNTGELFF TGTGCCAGCAGGTGGGGGGGCCAGAACACCGGGGAGCTGTTTTTT
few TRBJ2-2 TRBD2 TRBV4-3 CASSPGLDTGELFF TGCGCCAGCAGCCCCGGACTAGACACCGGGGAGCTGTTTTTT
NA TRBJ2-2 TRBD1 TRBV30 CAWTRDRGELFF TGTGCCTGGACTCGGGACAGGGGAGAGCTGTTTTTT
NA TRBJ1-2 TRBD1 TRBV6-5 CASSLGQSHGYTF TGTGCCAGCAGCCTGGGACAGAGCCATGGCTACACCTTC
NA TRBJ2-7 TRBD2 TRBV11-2 CASSFQTSGVDEQYF TGTGCCAGCAGCTTCCAGACTAGCGGGGTCGACGAGCAGTACTTC
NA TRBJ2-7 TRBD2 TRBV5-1 CASSLGTRSLYEQYF TGCGCCAGCAGCCTGGGGACTAGGTCCCTCTACGAGCAGTACTTC
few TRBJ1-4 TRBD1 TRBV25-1 CASSGGTGVGEKLFF TGTGCCAGCAGTGGCGGGACAGGGGTAGGTGAAAAACTGTTTTTT
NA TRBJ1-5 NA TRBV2 CASSEAYRAVPPQHF TGTGCCAGCAGTGAAGCCTACAGGGCGGTACCGCCCCAGCATTTT
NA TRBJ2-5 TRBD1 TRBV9 CASSVTGTGGQETQYF TGTGCCAGCAGCGTAACCGGGACAGGGGGCCAGGAGACCCAGTACTTC
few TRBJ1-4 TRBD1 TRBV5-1 CASSFGQASNEKLFF TGCGCCAGCAGCTTTGGACAGGCGTCTAATGAAAAACTGTTTTTT
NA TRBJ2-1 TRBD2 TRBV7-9 CSSRFGRGEQFF TGTTCCAGCAGGTTCGGGAGGGGGGAGCAGTTCTTC
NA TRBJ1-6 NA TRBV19 CASSIGGTNSPLHF TGTGCCAGTAGTATTGGTGGCACTAATTCACCCCTCCACTTT
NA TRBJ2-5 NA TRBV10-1 CASSAPRFGETQYF TGCGCCAGCAGTGCGCCACGATTCGGGGAGACCCAGTACTTC
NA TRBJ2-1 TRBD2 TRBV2 CASSGQLAGANNEQFF TGTGCCAGCAGTGGACAACTAGCGGGAGCCAACAATGAGCAGTTCTTC
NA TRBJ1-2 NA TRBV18 CASSPGRGADYGYTF TGTGCCAGCTCACCAGGCAGGGGCGCGGACTATGGCTACACCTTC
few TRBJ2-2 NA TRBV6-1 CASSDWGKYTGELFF TGTGCCAGCAGTGACTGGGGCAAATACACCGGGGAGCTGTTTTTT
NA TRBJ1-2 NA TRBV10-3 CAISERGLGYGYTF TGTGCCATCAGTGAGCGGGGGTTAGGCTATGGCTACACCTTC
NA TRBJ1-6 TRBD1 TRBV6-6 CASSDGTEGDSPLHF TGTGCCAGCAGTGATGGGACAGAAGGAGATTCACCCCTCCACTTT
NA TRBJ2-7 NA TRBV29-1 CSVEDHQGSYEQYF TGCAGCGTTGAAGATCATCAGGGCTCCTACGAGCAGTACTTC
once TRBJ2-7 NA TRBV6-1 CACSEALQGSYEQYF TGTGCCTGCAGTGAAGCGCTTCAGGGTTCCTACGAGCAGTACTTC
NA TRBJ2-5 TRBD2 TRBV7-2 CASSFSGGDQETQYF TGTGCCAGCAGCTTTAGCGGGGGGGACCAAGAGACCCAGTACTTC
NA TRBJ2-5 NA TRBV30 CAWSDGTGGTEVQYF TGTGCCTGGAGTGACGGAACCGGGGGTACAGAAGTCCAGTACTTC
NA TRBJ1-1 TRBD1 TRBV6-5 CASNGGRGQGEAFF TGTGCCAGCAACGGTGGCAGGGGGCAGGGTGAAGCTTTCTTT
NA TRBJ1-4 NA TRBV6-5 CASRQDIGNEKLFF TGTGCCAGCAGACAGGACATAGGAAATGAAAAACTGTTTTTT
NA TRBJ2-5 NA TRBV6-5 CASSYSQGLQETQYF TGTGCCAGCAGTTACTCACAGGGCCTCCAAGAGACCCAGTACTTC
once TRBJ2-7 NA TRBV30 CAWSADRPTYEQYF TGTGCCTGGAGCGCCGACAGGCCAACCTACGAGCAGTACTTC
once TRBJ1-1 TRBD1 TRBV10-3 CAISDPGQRPEAFF TGTGCCATCAGTGATCCGGGACAGAGACCTGAAGCTTTCTTT
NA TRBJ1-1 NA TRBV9 CASSATGLSQWGEAFF TGTGCCAGCAGTGCGACAGGATTAAGCCAATGGGGTGAAGCTTTCTTT
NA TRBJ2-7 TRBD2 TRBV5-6 CASSSGLGKYEQYF TGTGCCAGCAGCTCGGGACTAGGAAAGTACGAGCAGTACTTC
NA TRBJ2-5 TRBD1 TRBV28 CASSLWTTGLRETQYF TGTGCCAGCAGTTTATGGACGACAGGGCTGAGAGAGACCCAGTACTTC
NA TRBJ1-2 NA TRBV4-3 CASSQDRDYGYTF TGCGCCAGCAGCCAAGACAGGGACTATGGCTACACCTTC
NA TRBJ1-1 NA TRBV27 CASSFPGSTEAFF TGTGCCAGCAGTTTTCCGGGGTCCACTGAAGCTTTCTTT
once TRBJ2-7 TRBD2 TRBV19 CASSTGLNYEQYF TGTGCCAGTAGTACGGGACTAAACTACGAGCAGTACTTC
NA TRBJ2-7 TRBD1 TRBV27 CASSLSRGTDSYEQYF TGTGCCAGCAGTTTATCGCGTGGGACAGACTCCTACGAGCAGTACTTC
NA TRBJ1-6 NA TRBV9 CASSSRGLENSPLHF TGTGCCAGCAGCTCCAGGGGATTGGAAAATTCACCCCTCCACTTT
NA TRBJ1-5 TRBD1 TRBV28 CASRPGTGSNQPQHF TGTGCCAGCAGGCCCGGGACAGGGAGCAATCAGCCCCAGCATTTT
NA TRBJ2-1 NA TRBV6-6 CASSYPGVYNEQFF TGTGCCAGCAGTTACCCGGGGGTCTACAATGAGCAGTTCTTC